This TCR beta chain is from a study of T-cell reconstitution after alpha-beta-depleted transplantation in children. Study-wide results and caveats: Reported findings indicate that, about two months after transplant, alpha-beta T cells came from several hundred expanded clones, which were derived from non-depleted graft cells. T-cell counts and diversity were attributed mostly to newly produced T cells one year after transplant.

This CDR3 has 19 amino acids. Trimming took 3 bases from V and 2 from J, leaving 24 bases between them. Germline V CDR1 and CDR2: SGHRS, YFSETQ. This clonotype was found many times. Its antigen is not known. TCRbeta library preparation incorporated unique molecular identifiers. MiXCR, applied by TCRdb to the PCR reads, yields one record per CDR3 protein. This sample has around 500,000 distinct CDR3 sequences, with approximately 22% found just once. Sequenced material: PBMCs, mostly from graft donor cells, taken 360 days after TCRalphabeta/CD19-depleted stem cell transplant. The J gene is TRBJ2-1, the V gene TRBV5-1; TRBD1 might be the D (5 bases). This sequence originates from a boy under two years old who had a stem cell transplant for acute myeloid leukemia, so the T cells may come from the graft donor. DNA for the CDR3: TGCGCCAGCAGCTGGGCCGGCGGACACCCCTTGGTCCCCTACAATGAGCAGTTCTTC. Translation: CASSWAGGHPLVPYNEQFF. Full variable domain (missing parts from reference TRBV5-1 and TRBJ2-1): KAGVTQTPRYLIKTRGQQVTLSCSPISGHRSVSWYQQTPGQGLQFLFEYFSETQRNKGNFPGRFSGRQFSNSRSEMNVSTLELGDSALYLCASSWAGGHPLVPYNEQFFGPGTRLTVL.